This TCR beta chain was recovered during a study of shared clonotypes between healthy human individuals. Concerning this clone itself: Other nucleotide sequences in the sample specify the same CDR3.

Terminally differentiated effector memory CD45RA+ cells were excluded from the naive CD8 cells, which were CD45RO-negative and positively selected for CCR7. Profiled with immunoSEQ multiplex PCR; TCRdb holds only in-frame clones, not every one. Of millions of clones in the sample, 85% to 95% were seen once. In germline, CDR1 is SGDLS, CDR2 YYNGEE. V gave up 0 bases and J gave up 5 bases; unmatched junction bases: 3. The CDR3 runs to 15 residues. The sequenced material came from naive CD8+ T cells from PBMCs. This chain uses TRBV9 with TRBJ1-4, with 8 bases lining up with TRBD1. This receptor was identified in a young man in good health. Some clones in this sample may be carry-over from other donors' samples. CDR3 DNA sequence: TGTGCCAGCAGCGTAGGGACAGGGCGAAATGAAAAACTGTTTTTT. The encoded protein is CASSVGTGRNEKLFF.